This T cell receptor (beta chain) was sequenced for a study of prognosis after radiotherapy for stage I lung cancer. Study conclusions and caveats: Some TCR clones were expanded. Whether these clones were tumor-specific was not determined.

The junction had 9 bases not matched to a gene; V was cut back by 10 bases and J by 1 base. Germline V gives CDR1 MDHEN, CDR2 SYDVKM. This CDR3 is built from 15 residues. Genomic DNA was the source, and TCR beta CDR3 was amplified from it by two-round multiplex PCR. The authors ran first-round PCR with primers specific to each TRBV and TRBJ gene. TCRdb reprocessed the multiplex PCR reads via MiXCR and lists one record per CDR3 protein. The table includes around 59,000 distinct CDR3 sequences, around 27% detected once. As regards this clonotype: Its target is not known.

The TCR comes from a donor over 45 with non-small cell lung cancer. The chain links TRBV28 to TRBJ2-7, with 11 bases aligning to TRBD2. The input for sequencing was PBMCs, taken before or after stereotactic body radiation therapy (not recorded which). The CDR3 DNA sequence: TGTGCCAACAGGCCGGGACTAGCGGTATCCTACGAGCAGTACTTC. As protein: CANRPGLAVSYEQYF.